The TCR beta chain described here comes from a study of identical twins. CDR1 is MDHEN, CDR2 SYDVKM, per germline. CDR3 length equals 15 residues. V gave up 8 bases and J gave up 11 bases; unmatched junction bases: 21. Only healthy Caucasians were included as donors. Broader study findings: Analyses of zero insertions could be partly confounded by invariant MAIT and iNKT cells. Out-of-frame alpha sequences common to twins were enriched for low generation probability.

In this sample, this clonotype turned up a few times. Antigen: not known. TCRdb reanalysed the 5' RACE reads using MiXCR and keeps one entry per CDR3 protein. The sample shows around 680,000 distinct CDR3 sequences, less than 10% of them seen only once. The same sample was also used in a study of yellow fever vaccine responses in identical twins.

The chain employs TRBV28 and TRBJ2-7, with 7 positions matching TRBD2. The sample comprised PBMCs. The clonotype originates from a woman aged 18-35 years in good health. This CDR3 is CASYSTLGGAAGKYF. The CDR3 region has the DNA TGTGCCAGCTACTCTACTCTGGGAGGGGCCGCCGGAAAGTACTTC.